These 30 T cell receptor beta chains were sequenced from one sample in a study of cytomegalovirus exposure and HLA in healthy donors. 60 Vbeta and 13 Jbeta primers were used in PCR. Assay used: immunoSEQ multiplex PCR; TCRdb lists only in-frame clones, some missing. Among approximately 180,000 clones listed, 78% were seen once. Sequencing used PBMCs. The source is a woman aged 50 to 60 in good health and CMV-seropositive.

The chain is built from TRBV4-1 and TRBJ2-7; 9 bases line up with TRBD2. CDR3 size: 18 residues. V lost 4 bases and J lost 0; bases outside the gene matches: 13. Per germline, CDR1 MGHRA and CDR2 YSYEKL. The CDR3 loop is CASSPTSGSDLDSYEQYF. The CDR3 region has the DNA TGCGCCAGCAGCCCAACTAGCGGGTCCGACCTTGACTCCTACGAGCAGTACTTC.

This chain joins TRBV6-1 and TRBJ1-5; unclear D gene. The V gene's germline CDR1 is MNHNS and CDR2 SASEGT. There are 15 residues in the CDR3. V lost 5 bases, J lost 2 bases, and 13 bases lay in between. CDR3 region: CASSSEGMGNQPQHF. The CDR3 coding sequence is TGTGCCAGCAGTAGTGAGGGCATGGGCAATCAGCCCCAGCATTTT.

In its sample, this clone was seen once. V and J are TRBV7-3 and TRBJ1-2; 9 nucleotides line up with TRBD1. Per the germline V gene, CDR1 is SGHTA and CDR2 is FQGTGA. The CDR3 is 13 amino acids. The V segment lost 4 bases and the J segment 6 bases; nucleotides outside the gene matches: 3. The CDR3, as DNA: TGTGCCAGCAGCTCTCGGACAGGGGATGGCTACACCTTC. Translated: CASSSRTGDGYTF.

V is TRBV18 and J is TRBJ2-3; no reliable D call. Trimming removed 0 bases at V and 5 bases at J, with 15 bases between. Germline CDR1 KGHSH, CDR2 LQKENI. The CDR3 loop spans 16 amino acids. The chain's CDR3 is CASSPPNRRLGDTQYF. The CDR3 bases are TGTGCCAGCTCACCACCAAATCGTAGACTGGGAGATACGCAGTATTTT.

The CDR3 nucleotides read TGTGCCAGCAGCCAAGGACTAGCGGGGGGGTCGAGCTCCTACGAGCAGTACTTC. The encoded protein is CASSQGLAGGSSSYEQYF. The rearrangement joins TRBV4-2 to TRBJ2-7, with TRBD2 matching over 14 bases. The CDR3 length is 18 residues. Germline V gives CDR1 LGHNA, CDR2 YNFKEQ. Trimming cost V 1 base and J 0 bases; bases outside gene matches: 5.

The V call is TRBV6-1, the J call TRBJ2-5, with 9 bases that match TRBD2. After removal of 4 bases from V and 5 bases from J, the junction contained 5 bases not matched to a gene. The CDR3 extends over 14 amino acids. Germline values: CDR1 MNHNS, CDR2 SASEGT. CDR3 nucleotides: TGTGCCAGCAGTGTTGCGGGGGGGCTTGAGACCCAGTACTTC. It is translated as CASSVAGGLETQYF.

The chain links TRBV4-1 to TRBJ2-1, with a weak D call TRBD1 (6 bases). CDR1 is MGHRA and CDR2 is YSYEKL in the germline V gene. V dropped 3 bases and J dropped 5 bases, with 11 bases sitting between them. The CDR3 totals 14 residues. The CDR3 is CASSHFRTDNEQFF. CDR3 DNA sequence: TGCGCCAGCAGCCATTTCAGGACAGACAATGAGCAGTTCTTC.

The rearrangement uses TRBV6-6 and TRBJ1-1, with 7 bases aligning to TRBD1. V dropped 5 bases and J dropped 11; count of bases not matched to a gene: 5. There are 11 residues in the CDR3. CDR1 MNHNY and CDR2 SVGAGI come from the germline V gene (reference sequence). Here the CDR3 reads CASSPQGKAFF. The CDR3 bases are TGTGCCAGCAGTCCACAGGGGAAGGCTTTCTTT.

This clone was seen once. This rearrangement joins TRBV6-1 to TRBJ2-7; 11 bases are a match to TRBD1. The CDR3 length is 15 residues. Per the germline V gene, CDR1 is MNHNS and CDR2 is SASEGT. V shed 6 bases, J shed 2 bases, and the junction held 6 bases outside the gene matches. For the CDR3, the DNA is TGTGCCAGCAGCTTCGTGGGACAGGGGGCCTACGAGCAGTACTTC. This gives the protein CASSFVGQGAYEQYF.

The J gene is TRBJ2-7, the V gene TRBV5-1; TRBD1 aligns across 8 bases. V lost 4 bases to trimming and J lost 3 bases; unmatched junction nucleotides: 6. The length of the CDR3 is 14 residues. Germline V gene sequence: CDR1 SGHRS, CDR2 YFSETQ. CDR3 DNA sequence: TGCGCCAGCAGCCCGACAGGGGCGAACTACGAGCAGTACTTC. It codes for CASSPTGANYEQYF. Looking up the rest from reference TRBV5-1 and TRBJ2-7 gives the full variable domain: KAGVTQTPRYLIKTRGQQVTLSCSPISGHRSVSWYQQTPGQGLQFLFEYFSETQRNKGNFPGRFSGRQFSNSRSEMNVSTLELGDSALYLCASSPTGANYEQYFGPGTRLTVT.

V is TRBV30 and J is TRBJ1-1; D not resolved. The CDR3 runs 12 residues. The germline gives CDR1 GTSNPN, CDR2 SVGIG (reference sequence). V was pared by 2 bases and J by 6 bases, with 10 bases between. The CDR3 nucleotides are TGTGCCTGGAGTCACGAGAGGGCTGAAGCTTTCTTT. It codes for CAWSHERAEAFF.

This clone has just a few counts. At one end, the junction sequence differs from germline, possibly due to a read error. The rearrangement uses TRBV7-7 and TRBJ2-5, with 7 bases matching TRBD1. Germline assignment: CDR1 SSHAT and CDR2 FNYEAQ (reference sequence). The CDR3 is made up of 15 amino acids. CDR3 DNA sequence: TGTGCTAGCAGCGCACGAGGGACAGCCAAAGAGACCCAGTACTTC. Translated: CASSARGTAKETQYF. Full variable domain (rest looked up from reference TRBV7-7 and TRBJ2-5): GAGVSQSPRYKVTKRGQDVTLRCDPISSHATLYWYQQALGQGPEFLTYFNYEAQPDKSGLPSDRFSAERPEGSISTLTIQRTEQRDSAMYRCASSARGTAKETQYFGPGTRLLVL.

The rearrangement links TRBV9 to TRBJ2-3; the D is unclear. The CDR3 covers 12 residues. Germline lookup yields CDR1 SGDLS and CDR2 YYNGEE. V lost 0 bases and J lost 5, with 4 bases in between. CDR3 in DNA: TGTGCCAGCAGCGTAGACGGAGATACGCAGTATTTT. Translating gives CASSVDGDTQYF.

Written as DNA, the CDR3 is TGTGCCAGCAGCGCCGACAGGGGCAGTGGGTACAATGAGCAGTTCTTC. Amino acid sequence: CASSADRGSGYNEQFF. V usage is TRBV7-8 and J usage is TRBJ2-1; 8 bases map to TRBD1. The germline CDR1 and CDR2 sequences are SGHVS and FQNEAQ. This CDR3 is 16 amino acids long. V was clipped by 5 bases and J by 4 bases; unmatched bases: 10.

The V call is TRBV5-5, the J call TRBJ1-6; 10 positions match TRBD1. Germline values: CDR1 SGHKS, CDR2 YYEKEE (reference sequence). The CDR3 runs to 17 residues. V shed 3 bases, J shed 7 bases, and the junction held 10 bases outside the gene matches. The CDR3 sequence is CASSSGQGFRGNSPLHF. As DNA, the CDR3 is TGTGCCAGCAGCTCGGGACAGGGGTTTAGGGGGAATTCACCCCTCCACTTT.

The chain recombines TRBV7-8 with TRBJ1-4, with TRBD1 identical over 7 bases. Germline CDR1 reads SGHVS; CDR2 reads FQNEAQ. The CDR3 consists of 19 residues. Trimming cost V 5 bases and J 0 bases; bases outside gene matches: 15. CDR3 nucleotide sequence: TGTGCCAGCAGCCTGAATCTTGCAGGGGGTTGGGCAACTAATGAAAAACTGTTTTTT. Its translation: CASSLNLAGGWATNEKLFF.

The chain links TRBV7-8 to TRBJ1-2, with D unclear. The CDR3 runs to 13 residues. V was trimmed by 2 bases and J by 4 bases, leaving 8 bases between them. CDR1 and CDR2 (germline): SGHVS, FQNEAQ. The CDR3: CASSLRGSYGYTF. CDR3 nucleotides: TGTGCCAGCAGCTTAAGAGGATCCTATGGCTACACCTTC. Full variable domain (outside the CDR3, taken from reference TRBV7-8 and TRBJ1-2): GAGVSQSPRYKVAKRGQDVALRCDPISGHVSLFWYQQALGQGPEFLTYFQNEAQLDKSGLPSDRFFAERPEGSVSTLKIQRTQQEDSAVYLCASSLRGSYGYTFGSGTRLTVV.

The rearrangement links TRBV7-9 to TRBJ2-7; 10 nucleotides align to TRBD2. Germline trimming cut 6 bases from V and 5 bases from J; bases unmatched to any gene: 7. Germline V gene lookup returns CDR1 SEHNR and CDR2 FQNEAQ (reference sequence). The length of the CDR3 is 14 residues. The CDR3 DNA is TGTGCCAGCAGTCAGAGACTAGCGGGCGACGAGCAGTACTTC. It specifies CASSQRLAGDEQYF.

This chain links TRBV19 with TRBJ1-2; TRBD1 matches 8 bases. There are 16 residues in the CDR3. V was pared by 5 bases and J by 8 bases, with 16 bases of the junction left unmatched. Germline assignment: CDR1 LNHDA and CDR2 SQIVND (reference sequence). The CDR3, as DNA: TGTGCCAGTAGTTCCCCGATTCGGACAGGGCAGTGGGGCTACACCTTC. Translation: CASSSPIRTGQWGYTF. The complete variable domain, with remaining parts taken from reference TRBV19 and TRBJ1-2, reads DGGITQSPKYLFRKEGQNVTLSCEQNLNHDAMYWYRQDPGQGLRLIYYSQIVNDFQKGDIAEGYSVSREKKESFPLTVTSAQKNPTAFYLCASSSPIRTGQWGYTFGSGTRLTVV.

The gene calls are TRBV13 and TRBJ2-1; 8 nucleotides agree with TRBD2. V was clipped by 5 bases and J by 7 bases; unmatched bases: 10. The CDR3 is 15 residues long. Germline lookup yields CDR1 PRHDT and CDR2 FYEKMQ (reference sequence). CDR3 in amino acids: CASSHAGGGGNEQFF. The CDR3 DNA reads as TGTGCCAGCAGCCACGCCGGGGGGGGTGGGAATGAGCAGTTCTTC. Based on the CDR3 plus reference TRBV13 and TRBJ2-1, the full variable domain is AAGVIQSPRHLIKEKRETATLKCYPIPRHDTVYWYQQGPGQDPQFLISFYEKMQSDKGSIPDRFSAQQFSDYHSELNMSSLELGDSALYFCASSHAGGGGNEQFFGPGTRLTVL.

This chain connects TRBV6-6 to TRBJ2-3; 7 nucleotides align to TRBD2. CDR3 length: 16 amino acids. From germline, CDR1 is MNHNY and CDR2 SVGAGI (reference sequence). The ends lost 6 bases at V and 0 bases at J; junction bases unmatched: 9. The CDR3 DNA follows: TGTGCCAGCAGGTCGAGACGGGGGGAGAGCACAGATACGCAGTATTTT. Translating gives CASRSRRGESTDTQYF.

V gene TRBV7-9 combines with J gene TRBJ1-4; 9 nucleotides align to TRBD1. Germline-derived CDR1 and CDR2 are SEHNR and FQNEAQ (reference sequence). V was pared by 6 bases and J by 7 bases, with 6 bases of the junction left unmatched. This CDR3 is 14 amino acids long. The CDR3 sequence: CASSLRQGGEKLFF. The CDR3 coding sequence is TGTGCCAGCAGTTTGAGACAGGGGGGTGAAAAACTGTTTTTT.

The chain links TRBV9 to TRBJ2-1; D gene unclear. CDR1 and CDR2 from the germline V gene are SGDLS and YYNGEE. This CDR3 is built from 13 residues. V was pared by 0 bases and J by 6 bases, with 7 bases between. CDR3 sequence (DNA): TGTGCCAGCAGCGTAGATCCCGGCAATGAGCAGTTCTTC. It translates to CASSVDPGNEQFF.

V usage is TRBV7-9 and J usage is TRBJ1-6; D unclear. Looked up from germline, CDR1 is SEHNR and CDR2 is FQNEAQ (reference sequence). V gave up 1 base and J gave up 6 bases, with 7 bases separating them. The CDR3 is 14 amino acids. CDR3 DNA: TGTGCCAGCAGCTTAGTGGCAGTTAATTCACCCCTCCACTTT. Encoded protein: CASSLVAVNSPLHF.

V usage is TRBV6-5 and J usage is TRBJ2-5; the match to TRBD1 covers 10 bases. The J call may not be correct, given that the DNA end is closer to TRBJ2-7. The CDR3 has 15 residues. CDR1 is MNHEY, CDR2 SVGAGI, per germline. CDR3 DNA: TGTGCCAGCAGTCCAAAGACAGGGGGCCCGGACGAGCAGTACTTC. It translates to CASSPKTGGPDEQYF.

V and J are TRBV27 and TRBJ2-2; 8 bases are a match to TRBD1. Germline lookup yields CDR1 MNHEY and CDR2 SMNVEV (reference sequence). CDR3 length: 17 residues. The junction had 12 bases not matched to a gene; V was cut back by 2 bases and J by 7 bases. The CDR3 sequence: CASSLLLTGAANGELFF. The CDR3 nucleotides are TGTGCCAGCAGTTTACTCTTGACAGGGGCGGCTAACGGGGAGCTGTTTTTT.

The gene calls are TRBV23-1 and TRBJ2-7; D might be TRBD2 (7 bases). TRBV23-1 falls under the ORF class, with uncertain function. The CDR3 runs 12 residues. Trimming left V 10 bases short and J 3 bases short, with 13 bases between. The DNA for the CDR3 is TGCGCCAACCCTAGGGGGGGCTACGAGCAGTACTTC. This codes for CANPRGGYEQYF.

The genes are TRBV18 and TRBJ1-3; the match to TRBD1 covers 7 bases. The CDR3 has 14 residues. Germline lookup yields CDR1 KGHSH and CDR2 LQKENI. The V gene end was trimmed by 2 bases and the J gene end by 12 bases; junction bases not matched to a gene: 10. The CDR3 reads CASSPAGQTGIIYF. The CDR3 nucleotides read TGTGCCAGCTCACCAGCGGGACAGACCGGTATCATATATTTT.

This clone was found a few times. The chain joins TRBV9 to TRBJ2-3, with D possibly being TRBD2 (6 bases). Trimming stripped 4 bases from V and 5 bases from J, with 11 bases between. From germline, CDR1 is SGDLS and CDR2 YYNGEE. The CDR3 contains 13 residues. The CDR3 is CASSPGLLDTQYF. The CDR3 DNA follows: TGTGCCAGCAGCCCGGGACTTCTAGATACGCAGTATTTT.

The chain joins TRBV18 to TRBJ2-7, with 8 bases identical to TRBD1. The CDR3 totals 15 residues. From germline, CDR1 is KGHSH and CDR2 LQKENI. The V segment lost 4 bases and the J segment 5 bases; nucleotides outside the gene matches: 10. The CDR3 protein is CASSLSGTGSHEQYF. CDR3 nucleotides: TGTGCCAGCTCACTTTCCGGGACAGGAAGCCACGAGCAGTACTTC.